Below are 28 T cell receptor beta chains sequenced from a single sample in a study of blood T cell repertoires in COVID-19. The method was immunoSEQ multiplex PCR; TCRdb's version includes in-frame clones alone and lacks a portion of them. Here the sample spans 20,000 to 30,000 clones, 80% to 90% being singletons. The sample comprised peripheral blood. These receptors all come from a woman aged 65 to 85 with COVID-19, enrolled during active disease.

The rearrangement links TRBV19 to TRBJ1-2, with D possibly being TRBD1 (6 bases). This CDR3 region has 10 residues. V lost 3 bases, J lost 14 bases, and 10 bases lay in between. Germline-derived CDR1 and CDR2 are LNHDA and SQIVND (reference sequence). In DNA, the CDR3 is TGTGCCAGTAGTATGGGGGCGGTGACCTTC. It translates to CASSMGAVTF.

The chain has TRBV4-1 and TRBJ2-3; D unresolved. This CDR3 has 14 residues. Germline assignment: CDR1 MGHRA and CDR2 YSYEKL. V dropped 6 bases and J dropped 1 base, with 11 bases sitting between them. The CDR3 nucleotides are TGCGCCAGCAGGGCAGAGGATGGCACAGATACGCAGTATTTT. Its protein product is CASRAEDGTDTQYF.

This chain connects TRBV2 to TRBJ2-3; D possibly corresponds to TRBD1 (6 bases). The V gene's germline CDR1 is SNHLY and CDR2 FYNNEI. V was shortened by 7 bases and J by 0 bases, with 11 bases between the two germline ends. The CDR3 loop spans 14 amino acids. The CDR3 region is CASKGGVSTDTQYF. The CDR3 bases are TGTGCCAGCAAAGGGGGAGTAAGCACAGATACGCAGTATTTT. The whole variable domain, remainder taken from reference TRBV2 and TRBJ2-3, is EPEVTQTPSHQVTQMGQEVILRCVPISNHLYFYWYRQILGQKVEFLVSFYNNEISEKSEIFDDQFSVERPDGSNFTLKIRSTKLEDSAMYFCASKGGVSTDTQYFGPGTRLTVL.

The V call is TRBV29-1, the J call TRBJ1-1; 7 bases align to TRBD1. The CDR3 totals 14 residues. The V gene's germline CDR1 is SQVTM and CDR2 ANQGSEA. The trim removed 6 bases at V and 6 bases at J, leaving 13 bases unmatched. DNA of the CDR3: TGCAGCGTCCGCCGACAGGGTTCCGGCCCTGAAGCTTTCTTT. It translates to CSVRRQGSGPEAFF.

This clone was detected a few times. The rearrangement links TRBV5-1 to TRBJ2-7; possible D gene TRBD1, 7 bases. Trimming pared 7 bases from V and 0 bases from J, leaving 14 bases between. CDR1 and CDR2 (germline): SGHRS, YFSETQ. This CDR3 has 14 amino acids. This chain's CDR3 is CASYGGGPSYEQYF. The CDR3 bases are TGCGCCAGCTACGGAGGGGGCCCCTCCTACGAGCAGTACTTC.

V usage is TRBV10-3 and J usage is TRBJ1-1; D unresolved. V dropped 0 bases and J dropped 2 bases, with 10 bases sitting between them. The CDR3 covers 15 residues. Germline V gene lookup returns CDR1 ENHRY and CDR2 SYGVKD. As DNA, the CDR3 is TGTGCCATCAGTGAGTCTGCGGGCTCCAACACTGAAGCTTTCTTT. This codes for CAISESAGSNTEAFF.

J is TRBJ2-7 and V is TRBV28, with D perhaps matching TRBD2 (5 bases). Germline CDR1 and CDR2: MDHEN and SYDVKM. The CDR3 consists of 15 residues. Trimming removed 4 bases from V and 2 bases from J, with 15 bases in between. The CDR3 loop is CASSSLGGPTYEQYV. CDR3 sequence (DNA): TGTGCCAGCAGTTCTCTGGGCGGGCCGACCTACGAGCAGTACGTC.

This clone has more than one count but fewer than ten. V gene TRBV5-6 combines with J gene TRBJ2-7; the match to TRBD1 covers 9 bases. The V segment lost 3 bases and the J segment 4 bases; nucleotides outside the gene matches: 8. From germline, CDR1 is SGHDT and CDR2 YYEEEE. The CDR3 totals 15 residues. This CDR3 is CASSSPGTGSYEQYF. The CDR3, as DNA: TGTGCCAGCAGCTCTCCCGGGACAGGGTCGTACGAGCAGTACTTC.

The V call is TRBV19, the J call TRBJ1-5; 8 bases align to TRBD1. With V trimmed by 4 bases and J by 7 bases, 9 bases remained unmatched. CDR3 length equals 15 residues. CDR1 is LNHDA and CDR2 is SQIVND in the germline V gene (reference sequence). The CDR3 is CASSTAQGVGQPQHF. CDR3 coding DNA: TGTGCCAGTAGTACGGCACAGGGGGTAGGGCAGCCCCAGCATTTT.

DNA of the CDR3: TGTGCCAGCAGCGGGTCGCTAGCGAGACTCTACAATGAGCAGTTCTTC. This encodes CASSGSLARLYNEQFF. The chain combines TRBV5-5 with TRBJ2-1, with D possibly TRBD2 on 6 matching bases. The CDR3 runs to 16 residues. Per germline, CDR1 SGHKS and CDR2 YYEKEE (reference sequence). V was cut by 4 bases and J by 3 bases, with 17 bases left in between.

The CDR3 region has the DNA TGTGCCAGCAGCTTAGGGGACAGGGGACGTTCACCCCTCCACTTT. It encodes CASSLGDRGRSPLHF. The gene calls are TRBV5-6 and TRBJ1-6; 10 bases agree with TRBD1. The CDR3 has 15 residues. Germline CDR1 SGHDT, CDR2 YYEEEE. With 2 bases clipped from V and 9 bases from J, the junction kept 5 bases outside the gene matches.

The J gene is TRBJ2-1, the V gene TRBV10-1, with 14 bases fitting TRBD2. Germline values: CDR1 WNHNN, CDR2 SYGVQD (reference sequence). This CDR3 region has 15 residues. The ends lost 6 bases at V and 5 bases at J; junction bases unmatched: 3. The CDR3: CASRGLAGDHNEQFF. The CDR3 DNA follows: TGCGCCAGCAGGGGACTAGCGGGGGACCACAATGAGCAGTTCTTC.

The chain employs TRBV2 and TRBJ2-3; weak D call: TRBD2 (6 bases). Germline V lookup: CDR1 SNHLY, CDR2 FYNNEI. Trimming left V 6 bases short and J 0 bases short, with 10 bases between. There are 14 residues in the CDR3. In DNA form, the CDR3 reads TGTGCCAGCAGGGGCGGGGCTAGCACAGATACGCAGTATTTT. Translating it yields CASRGGASTDTQYF.

The V and J genes are TRBV6-2 or TRBV6-3 and TRBJ2-1; 14 bases are a match to TRBD2. This CDR3 is 16 amino acids long. The junction had 10 bases not matched to a gene; V was cut back by 6 bases and J by 9 bases. The germline gives CDR1 MNHEY, CDR2 SVGEGT. The CDR3 DNA reads as TGTGCCAGCAGCCCTAGACTAGCGGGGGGGCCCGGTGAGCAGTTCTTC. Residues: CASSPRLAGGPGEQFF.

This clone has a single count. The J gene is TRBJ2-2, the V gene TRBV7-2; 10 bases align to TRBD2. With V trimmed by 5 bases and J by 6 bases, 12 bases remained unmatched. Germline CDR1 reads SGHTA; CDR2 reads FQGNSA. This CDR3 region has 17 residues. The CDR3 here is CASSPVLTSGKAGELFF. As DNA, the CDR3 is TGTGCCAGCAGCCCAGTGTTAACTAGCGGGAAAGCCGGGGAGCTGTTTTTT.

V gene TRBV5-1 combines with J gene TRBJ2-2; 7 positions agree with TRBD2. In germline, CDR1 is SGHRS, CDR2 YFSETQ. The CDR3 extends over 14 amino acids. Trimming took 2 bases from V and 5 from J; bases not matched to a gene: 3. CDR3 DNA: TGCGCCAGCAGCTTCGGGACTAATACCGGGGAGCTGTTTTTT. Its protein is CASSFGTNTGELFF.

The rearrangement joins TRBV2 to TRBJ1-5; D is uncertain. Trimming shortened V by 6 bases and J by 3 bases, and 9 bases separated the two germline ends. CDR1 SNHLY and CDR2 FYNNEI come from the germline V gene. This CDR3 has 13 amino acids. The CDR3 sequence is CASRFQNNQPQHF. CDR3 DNA: TGTGCCAGCAGGTTCCAGAACAATCAGCCCCAGCATTTT.

V is TRBV18 and J is TRBJ2-3; D is possibly TRBD1 (6 bases). CDR1 and CDR2 (germline): KGHSH, LQKENI. This CDR3 contains 14 residues. Trimming shortened V by 5 bases and J by 1 base, and 10 bases separated the two germline ends. Here the CDR3 reads CASSGRQGTDTQYF. DNA for the CDR3: TGTGCCAGCTCAGGAAGACAGGGCACAGATACGCAGTATTTT.

The rearrangement uses TRBV12-3 or TRBV12-4 and TRBJ1-5; D not certain. This CDR3 has 13 amino acids. The ends were cut back, 7 bases at V and 0 bases at J, with 7 bases in the middle. The CDR3 DNA reads TGTGCCAGCACGGGGTCTAGCAATCAGCCCCAGCATTTT. This translates into CASTGSSNQPQHF.

The chain links TRBV5-5 to TRBJ2-7; D is unclear. Trimming shortened V by 0 bases and J by 4 bases, and 11 bases separated the two germline ends. Per germline, CDR1 SGHKS and CDR2 YYEKEE (reference sequence). CDR3 size: 14 residues. CDR3 protein: CASSLVQPQYEQYV. The CDR3 bases are TGTGCCAGCAGCTTGGTACAGCCCCAATACGAGCAGTACGTC.

The chain links TRBV4-1 to TRBJ1-2; 7 bases fit TRBD1. Germline V CDR1 and CDR2: MGHRA, YSYEKL. The V segment lost 1 base and the J segment 3 bases; nucleotides outside the gene matches: 2. There are 14 residues in the CDR3. CDR3 region: CASSQGQGHYGYTF. Written as DNA, the CDR3 is TGCGCCAGCAGCCAAGGACAGGGACACTATGGCTACACCTTC.

The genes are TRBV6-2 or TRBV6-3 and TRBJ1-5; no reliable D call. The V gene lost 5 bases and the J gene lost 7 bases, with 21 bases spanning the gap. CDR3 length equals 16 residues. Germline V gene lookup returns CDR1 MNHEY and CDR2 SVGEGT. The CDR3 here is CASSGGLLARRQPQHF. CDR3 nucleotide sequence: TGTGCCAGCAGTGGCGGACTCCTAGCTCGAAGGCAGCCCCAGCATTTT.

The V call is TRBV18, the J call TRBJ1-1; D call uncertain. There are 15 residues in the CDR3. V lost 3 bases to trimming and J lost 2 bases, with 13 bases between them. CDR1 and CDR2 from the germline V gene are KGHSH and LQKENI. The CDR3 coding sequence is TGTGCCAGCTCACCGGGTCAGGCCTCCAACACTGAAGCTTTCTTT. Translated: CASSPGQASNTEAFF.

The chain carries TRBV9 and TRBJ2-3; the match to TRBD2 covers 11 bases. The germline CDR1 and CDR2 sequences are SGDLS and YYNGEE. Trimming at V came to 0 bases and at J to 0 bases, leaving 6 bases not matched to a gene. This CDR3 has 18 amino acids. The CDR3 region has the DNA TGTGCCAGCAGCGTAGTAGCGGGGGGGCATATTAGCACAGATACGCAGTATTTT. Its protein product is CASSVVAGGHISTDTQYF.

The chain is built from TRBV27 and TRBJ1-6; D is undetermined. The ends were cut back, 3 bases at V and 5 bases at J, with 5 bases in the middle. The CDR3 extends over 13 amino acids. CDR1 is MNHEY, CDR2 SMNVEV, per germline (reference sequence). In DNA, the CDR3 is TGTGCCAGCAGTTTCAGAAATAATTCACCCCTCCACTTT. This sequence encodes CASSFRNNSPLHF.

This rearrangement joins TRBV11-3 to TRBJ2-5; tentatively, D is TRBD2 (7 bases). V lost 5 bases, J lost 1 base, and 20 bases lay in between. The CDR3 is made up of 17 amino acids. Germline assignment: CDR1 SGHNT and CDR2 YENEEA. The CDR3 bases are TGTGCCAGCAGCCCAGGGGCCCTAGCGGAGACCCAAGAGACCCAGTACTTC. Its protein product is CASSPGALAETQETQYF.

CDR3: CASGSPRAGSSEQFF. The DNA of the CDR3 is TGTGCTAGTGGTTCCCCCAGGGCAGGGTCCAGTGAGCAGTTCTTC. J is TRBJ2-1 and V is TRBV12-5; D possibly corresponds to TRBD1 (5 bases). CDR1 and CDR2 (germline): LGHNT, FRNRAP. Trimming shortened V by 4 bases and J by 9 bases, and 19 bases separated the two germline ends. The CDR3 covers 15 residues. Filled out from reference TRBV12-5 and TRBJ2-1, the complete variable domain reads DARVTQTPRHKVTEMGQEVTMRCQPILGHNTVFWYRQTMMQGLELLAYFRNRAPLDDSGMPKDRFSAEMPDATLATLKIQPSEPRDSAVYFCASGSPRAGSSEQFFGPGTRLTVL.

In DNA, the CDR3 is TGTGCCAGCAGTGAAGCAGGGGGGGCTCAGCATTTT. Amino acid sequence: CASSEAGGAQHF. The rearrangement uses TRBV6-1 and TRBJ1-5; a possible D gene is TRBD1 (6 bases). Per germline, CDR1 MNHNS and CDR2 SASEGT. This CDR3 has 12 residues. The V end lost 0 bases, the J end lost 13 bases, and 10 bases lay between the germline ends.